Listed here are 30 T cell receptor beta chains from one sample, sequenced in a study. MiXCR, applied by TCRdb to the RT-PCR reads, yields one record per CDR3 protein. This table holds more than 600,000 distinct CDR3 sequences, 13% to 15% found once. The sample consisted of memory CD4+ T cells from blood. The receptor source for this set is a female donor in good health, serving as a healthy control.

The sample holds many counts of this clonotype. The chain links TRBV20-1 to TRBJ1-5; D is unresolved. The ends were cut back, 2 bases at V and 5 bases at J, with 13 bases in the middle. The CDR3 contains 14 residues. CDR1 is DFQATT and CDR2 is SNEGSKA in the germline V gene (reference sequence). The CDR3 is CSARWPVGDQPQHF. The CDR3 DNA reads TGCAGTGCTAGATGGCCAGTTGGGGATCAGCCCCAGCATTTT.

The chain has TRBV20-1 and TRBJ2-3; 7 nucleotides line up with TRBD1. This CDR3 is 16 amino acids long. Per germline, CDR1 DFQATT and CDR2 SNEGSKA (reference sequence). With 5 bases clipped from V and 2 bases from J, the junction kept 13 bases outside the gene matches. CDR3 DNA: TGCAGTGCTTTCGATCAGACAGGGAATCCCACAGATACGCAGTATTTT. Translated: CSAFDQTGNPTDTQYF.

The genes are TRBV20-1 and TRBJ2-7; 7 nucleotides align to TRBD1. The ends lost 3 bases at V and 4 bases at J; junction bases unmatched: 9. The CDR3 extends over 14 amino acids. Germline V lookup: CDR1 DFQATT, CDR2 SNEGSKA (reference sequence). The CDR3 DNA reads as TGCAGTGCTAGCGACAGGGTACTAGGGTACGAGCAGTACTTC. Translation: CSASDRVLGYEQYF.

The chain uses TRBV20-1 and TRBJ2-3; D is uncertain. From germline, CDR1 is DFQATT and CDR2 SNEGSKA (reference sequence). Trimming cost V 5 bases and J 6 bases, with 9 bases left between them. CDR3 length: 11 amino acids. The CDR3 coding sequence is TGCAGTGCTGGAAATACGGATACGCAGTATTTT. Translation gives CSAGNTDTQYF.

Ten or more counts support this clonotype. This chain uses TRBV6-5 with TRBJ2-7; no reliable D call. V was shortened by 4 bases and J by 2 bases, with 12 bases between the two germline ends. Germline loops: CDR1 MNHEY, CDR2 SVGAGI. CDR3 length equals 14 residues. CDR3 amino acids: CASSSGGRAYEQYF. The CDR3 DNA reads TGTGCCAGCAGTTCTGGCGGTCGAGCCTACGAGCAGTACTTC.

There are many counts of this clonotype. V gene TRBV5-1 combines with J gene TRBJ1-1, with 8 bases aligning to TRBD1. The CDR3 is 13 amino acids. CDR1 is SGHRS, CDR2 YFSETQ, per germline. The ends lost 0 bases at V and 8 bases at J; junction bases unmatched: 3. CDR3 sequence: CASSLGQGNEAFF. The CDR3 nucleotides are TGCGCCAGCAGCTTGGGACAGGGGAACGAAGCTTTCTTT.

There are a few counts of this clonotype. The V and J genes are TRBV7-9 and TRBJ2-4, with D possibly being TRBD1 (7 bases). Looked up from germline, CDR1 is SEHNR and CDR2 is FQNEAQ (reference sequence). This CDR3 has 17 amino acids. V lost 0 bases and J lost 9, with 21 bases in between. CDR3 protein: CASSLALMGGTAGIQYF. For the CDR3, the DNA is TGTGCCAGCAGCTTAGCGCTTATGGGCGGGACAGCGGGCATTCAGTACTTC.

This clonotype has more than one count but fewer than ten. The genes are TRBV5-6 and TRBJ2-6; TRBD2 agrees at 7 bases. V trimming: 4 bases; J trimming: 2 bases; junction bases outside the gene matches: 9. Germline CDR1 is SGHDT and CDR2 is YYEEEE. This CDR3 contains 17 residues. DNA for the CDR3: TGTGCCAGCAGCCCCCCCGGGGGGACCCCTGGGGCCAACGTCCTGACTTTC. Its protein is CASSPPGGTPGANVLTF.

This clonotype came up many times. The rearrangement uses TRBV12-3 or TRBV12-4 and TRBJ2-7, with D possibly TRBD1 on 6 matching bases. The CDR3 totals 14 residues. V was shortened by 3 bases and J by 5 bases, with 14 bases between the two germline ends. The CDR3 coding sequence is TGTGCCAGCAGTTTCGGCCAGGGGTGGGACGAGCAGTACTTC. It specifies CASSFGQGWDEQYF.

Many counts were recorded for this clonotype. This chain joins TRBV27 and TRBJ2-5; 11 bases line up with TRBD2. The CDR3 has 18 amino acids. The J segment lost 5 bases and the V segment lost 6 bases, leaving 17 bases of the junction unmatched. Germline CDR1 reads MNHEY; CDR2 reads SMNVEV (reference sequence). The CDR3: CASSPGDTSGSVGETQYF. The CDR3 coding sequence is TGTGCCAGCAGCCCGGGGGACACTAGCGGGAGTGTGGGGGAGACCCAGTACTTC.

This clonotype has more than one count but fewer than ten. J is TRBJ2-1 and V is TRBV5-1, with D possibly matching TRBD2 (5 bases). V lost 4 bases to trimming and J lost 5 bases, with 19 bases between them. Germline V gene lookup returns CDR1 SGHRS and CDR2 YFSETQ. The length of the CDR3 is 16 residues. The CDR3 DNA reads TGCGCCAGCAGCCAAAATTTAGGAGGATGGGACAATGAGCAGTTCTTC. Encoded protein: CASSQNLGGWDNEQFF.

This clonotype came up a few times. J is TRBJ2-3 and V is TRBV7-9, with D possibly TRBD2 on 5 matching bases. This CDR3 contains 14 residues. Trimming removed 4 bases at V and 6 bases at J, with 14 bases between. The germline V gene has CDR1 SEHNR and CDR2 FQNEAQ (reference sequence). CDR3 in DNA: TGTGCCAGCAGCTGGGCCGACGGGGTGGATACGCAGTATTTT. Translating gives CASSWADGVDTQYF.

The chain couples TRBV27 to TRBJ1-5; D gene ambiguous. This CDR3 has 14 amino acids. Germline CDR1 and CDR2: MNHEY and SMNVEV (reference sequence). V was trimmed by 3 bases and J by 6 bases, leaving 12 bases between them. The CDR3 loop is CASSFRLQSQPQHF. In nucleotides, the CDR3 is TGTGCCAGCAGTTTTCGCCTTCAAAGTCAGCCCCAGCATTTT.

This clonotype was detected a few times. The chain has TRBV20-1 and TRBJ2-2; D is unclear. CDR1 is DFQATT, CDR2 SNEGSKA, per germline (reference sequence). V was clipped by 5 bases and J by 0 bases, with 16 bases between them. The CDR3 length is 16 residues. CDR3 loop: CSAPQLGSSNTGELFF. CDR3 DNA sequence: TGCAGTGCTCCCCAGCTGGGCAGCTCGAACACCGGGGAGCTGTTTTTT.

This clonotype was counted many times. This chain joins TRBV7-3 and TRBJ2-7; 11 nucleotides match TRBD2. The CDR3 has 14 amino acids. In germline, CDR1 is SGHTA, CDR2 FQGTGA. V trimming: 6 bases; J trimming: 2 bases; junction bases outside the gene matches: 3. This CDR3 is CASSPSGRPYEQYF. Here the CDR3 DNA reads TGTGCCAGCAGTCCTAGCGGGAGGCCCTACGAGCAGTACTTC.

The chain combines TRBV9 with TRBJ1-2, with no clear D. This CDR3 comprises 16 residues. Deletions cut 0 bases from V and 4 bases from J, with 16 bases between. The V gene's germline CDR1 is SGDLS and CDR2 YYNGEE. In DNA form, the CDR3 reads TGTGCCAGCAGCGTAGCCCAGCATGGAGGGATCTATGGCTACACCTTC. Residues: CASSVAQHGGIYGYTF.

V gene TRBV11-2 combines with J gene TRBJ2-1, with D possibly matching TRBD2 (6 bases). Trimming shortened V by 2 bases and J by 4 bases, and 12 bases separated the two germline ends. The CDR3 sequence is 15 residues long. Looked up from germline, CDR1 is SGHAT and CDR2 is FQNNGV. The CDR3, as DNA: TGTGCCAGCAGCTTACAGGCCGGGAGATACAATGAGCAGTTCTTC. Translation: CASSLQAGRYNEQFF. Based on the CDR3 plus reference TRBV11-2 and TRBJ2-1, the full variable domain is EAGVAQSPRYKIIEKRQSVAFWCNPISGHATLYWYQQILGQGPKLLIQFQNNGVVDDSQLPKDRFSAERLKGVDSTLKIQPAKLEDSAVYLCASSLQAGRYNEQFFGPGTRLTVL.

This rearrangement joins TRBV4-3 to TRBJ2-7, with D possibly TRBD2 on 5 matching bases. The CDR3 is 16 amino acids. V gave up 5 bases and J gave up 1 base, with 18 bases separating them. CDR1 is LGHNA, CDR2 YSLEER, per germline. Here the CDR3 DNA reads TGCGCCAGCAGCACTTCCAGAGGAGGACGTTCCTACGAGCAGTACTTC. This translates into CASSTSRGGRSYEQYF.

This clonotype showed up just a few times. The V call is TRBV5-6, the J call TRBJ1-4; D is undetermined. CDR3 length: 14 amino acids. The germline V and J ends were trimmed by 0 bases and 7 bases, with 10 bases remaining between them. The germline V gene has CDR1 SGHDT and CDR2 YYEEEE. Here the CDR3 DNA reads TGTGCCAGCAGCTTGGTCAGGTCTGGTGAAAAACTGTTTTTT. This codes for CASSLVRSGEKLFF.

This clonotype was seen a few times. The chain employs TRBV3-1 and TRBJ2-5, with D perhaps being TRBD1 or TRBD2 (5 bases each). The germline gives CDR1 LGHDT, CDR2 YNNKEL (reference sequence). This CDR3 is 15 amino acids long. V lost 3 bases to trimming and J lost 5 bases, with 16 bases between them. Here the CDR3 reads CASSHTGTQRETQYF. The CDR3 DNA follows: TGTGCCAGCAGCCATACCGGGACCCAGCGGGAGACCCAGTACTTC.

This clonotype showed up many times. The rearrangement uses TRBV6-5 and TRBJ1-5; the D is unclear. This CDR3 contains 13 residues. Trimming cost V 2 bases and J 7 bases, with 9 bases left between them. Germline CDR1 reads MNHEY; CDR2 reads SVGAGI. As DNA, the CDR3 is TGTGCCAGCAGTTACGTCGCCGGGCAGCCCCAGCATTTT. It translates to CASSYVAGQPQHF.

This clonotype was detected only a few times. The rearrangement joins TRBV7-9 to TRBJ2-5; TRBD2 matches 11 bases. CDR1 is SEHNR and CDR2 is FQNEAQ in the germline V gene (reference sequence). CDR3 length: 17 amino acids. V lost 1 base to trimming and J lost 4 bases; unmatched junction nucleotides: 8. CDR3 protein: CASSLGTSGSVGETQYF. CDR3 sequence (DNA): TGTGCCAGCAGCTTAGGAACTAGCGGGAGTGTCGGAGAGACCCAGTACTTC.

The V and J genes are TRBV5-1 and TRBJ1-1, with a weak D call TRBD1 (6 bases). Germline CDR1 SGHRS, CDR2 YFSETQ. The CDR3 has 14 residues. Trimming took 1 base from V and 6 from J, leaving 13 bases between them. In DNA form, the CDR3 reads TGCGCCAGCAGCTTGTCGGCAGGGGTCGCTGAAGCTTTCTTT. This gives the protein CASSLSAGVAEAFF.

The J gene is TRBJ1-6, the V gene TRBV4-1; no firm D call. Germline V lookup: CDR1 MGHRA, CDR2 YSYEKL. Between the trimmed V and J ends, which lost 2 bases and 7 bases, there was a span of 15 bases. The CDR3 covers 16 residues. CDR3 nucleotide sequence: TGCGCCAGCAGCCAAACTCCTGGGGTCTCAAATTCACCCCTCCACTTT. It codes for CASSQTPGVSNSPLHF.

This chain connects TRBV5-6 to TRBJ1-3; 7 nucleotides line up with TRBD1. Germline CDR1 reads SGHDT; CDR2 reads YYEEEE. V trimming: 1 base; J trimming: 1 base; junction bases outside the gene matches: 14. This CDR3 is 19 amino acids long. The CDR3 DNA reads TGTGCCAGCAGCTTGTACGGGGAGGGGGCGCTCCCTTCTGGAAACACCATATATTTT. Protein: CASSLYGEGALPSGNTIYF.

This clonotype has a handful of counts. The chain carries TRBV20-1 and TRBJ2-5, with D maybe TRBD2 (5 bases). Germline V gives CDR1 DFQATT, CDR2 SNEGSKA (reference sequence). This CDR3 has 14 residues. The V end was cut by 1 base, the J end by 1 base, with 10 bases between. CDR3 amino acids: CSARASSGQETQYF. The CDR3 DNA sequence: TGCAGTGCTAGAGCGTCAAGCGGCCAAGAGACCCAGTACTTC.

The chain couples TRBV5-1 to TRBJ2-5; 12 positions match TRBD2. The J segment lost 2 bases and the V segment lost 4 bases, leaving 9 bases of the junction unmatched. Per germline, CDR1 SGHRS and CDR2 YFSETQ. CDR3 size: 17 residues. The CDR3 sequence is CASSPRLAGASQETQYF. The DNA for the CDR3 is TGCGCCAGCAGCCCCCGACTAGCGGGGGCCTCTCAAGAGACCCAGTACTTC.

This clonotype was picked up many times. The chain combines TRBV27 with TRBJ2-4; D is unclear. V was pared by 6 bases and J by 8 bases, with 8 bases between. CDR1 is MNHEY and CDR2 is SMNVEV in the germline V gene (reference sequence). The CDR3 extends over 11 amino acids. The CDR3 DNA is TGTGCCAGCAGCTCTAATCACATTCAGTACTTC. Amino acids: CASSSNHIQYF.

This clonotype came up a few times. The chain couples TRBV7-9 to TRBJ2-7, with 9 positions matching TRBD1. The length of the CDR3 is 14 residues. Unmatched junction bases numbered 8, after V lost 6 bases and J lost 5 bases. In germline, CDR1 is SEHNR, CDR2 FQNEAQ (reference sequence). CDR3 sequence reads: CASSSDRGNDEQYF. The CDR3 DNA reads as TGTGCCAGCAGTTCGGACAGGGGAAATGACGAGCAGTACTTC.

V is TRBV9 and J is TRBJ1-1; 12 nucleotides agree with TRBD1. With 3 bases clipped from V and 11 bases from J, the junction kept 14 bases outside the gene matches. Germline V gene data show CDR1 as SGDLS and CDR2 as YYNGEE. The CDR3 is made up of 16 amino acids. CDR3 amino acids: CASSAGTGGASGGAFF. The CDR3 coding sequence is TGTGCCAGCAGCGCCGGGACAGGGGGCGCGAGTGGTGGCGCTTTCTTT.